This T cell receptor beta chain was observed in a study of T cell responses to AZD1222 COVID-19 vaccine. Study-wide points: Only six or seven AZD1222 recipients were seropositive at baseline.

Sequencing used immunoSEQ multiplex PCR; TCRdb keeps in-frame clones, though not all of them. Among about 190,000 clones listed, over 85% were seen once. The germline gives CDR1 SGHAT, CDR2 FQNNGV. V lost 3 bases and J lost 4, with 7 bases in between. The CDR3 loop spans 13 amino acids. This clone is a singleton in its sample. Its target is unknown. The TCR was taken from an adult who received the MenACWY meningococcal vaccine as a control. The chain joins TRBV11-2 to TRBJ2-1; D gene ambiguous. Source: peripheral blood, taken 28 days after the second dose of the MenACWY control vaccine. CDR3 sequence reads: CASSFIEYNEQFF. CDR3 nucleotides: TGTGCCAGCAGCTTCATAGAGTACAATGAGCAGTTCTTC.